Sequencing of this T cell receptor beta chain was carried out in a study of shared clonotypes between healthy human individuals. Study outcomes and limitations: Investigators expected sequencing depth to affect clonotype sharing among donors. Memory subsets had estimated richness that was generally smaller than that of naive subsets.

As regards this clone: Its antigen is currently unknown.

Germline values: CDR1 SGHTA, CDR2 FQGNSA. The CDR3 runs 16 residues. Trimming left V 1 base short and J 0 bases short, with 10 bases between. Assay execution took place at the deep level. Sequencing used immunoSEQ multiplex PCR; TCRdb keeps in-frame clones, though not all of them. Among 2 million to 2.5 million clones listed, under 97% were seen once. It was into CD45RA+ naive and CD45RA-negative memory subsets that the CD4+ cells were split. The V call is TRBV7-2, the J call TRBJ1-5; D might be TRBD1 (6 bases). Sequencing was performed on naive CD4+ T cells sorted from blood. Subset reported: CD45RA+ positively selected. This clonotype originated in a man between 18 and 35 years old in good health. Here the CDR3 reads CASSLEQGVSNQPQHF. The CDR3 DNA reads as TGTGCCAGCAGCTTAGAACAGGGAGTTAGCAATCAGCCCCAGCATTTT.